This T cell receptor beta chain comes out of a study of early T cells in non-severe SARS-CoV-2 infection (dated by TCRdb to about 2021). Regarding the research as a whole: Because TCR sequencing relied on bulk RNA taken from unsorted whole blood, pairing of alpha and beta chains was not possible. Overall results and qualifications from the work: VDJdb matching was skewed toward anti-spike CD8 responses and likely underestimated virus-specific expansions by missing private and CD4 specificities.

This clonotype showed up just a few times. Its antigen target is currently unknown. One base away there is no much larger clone; base qualities are not given. A case-control design nested within a healthcare worker cohort in London, UK, was used, with weekly nasopharyngeal swab PCR tests and blood sampling performed. Healthcare workers were recruited during the week of the UK lockdown, between 23 and 31 March 2020, and followed weekly for up to about 15 weeks. Receptors were amplified or captured by 5' RACE. Sequenced using a NextSeq 500. To correct for sequencing error and PCR bias, the TCR library protocol tagged individual cDNA molecules with unique molecular identifiers. Both TCR alpha and beta chains were sequenced, and tight co-correlation was observed between alpha and beta sequence abundances in each sample. Turning to the authors' computational methods: Decombinator V4 was used to annotate TCR sequences for V gene, J gene and CDR3. TCRs were defined as expanded if a significant change between any two time points was detected under a Poisson model with p below 0.0001. TCR abundances were normalised to the total number of TCRs sequenced per sample and were expressed as counts per million. TRAV1-2 paired with TRAJ12, TRAJ20 or TRAJ33 defined MAIT TCRs, while TRAV10 paired with TRAJ18 defined iNKT TCRs. A search of VDJdb, accessed on 1 November 2021, was run for TCRs annotated to CMV, EBV and SARS-CoV-2, with TCRs annotated for multiple antigens excluded. The public reads were quality trimmed at Q25 with fastp and then assembled into clones with MiXCR by TCRdb, keeping productive beta chains. When rows share a CDR3 protein, they turn into one entry using the most common DNA and genes. It is TCRdb's table, rather than the study itself, that gives the V and J calls and clone size. Here the sample has more than 80,000 distinct CDR3 sequences; 9.5% to 11% occur a single time. The ten largest account for approximately 5% of the sample.

The CDR3 runs 15 residues from the cysteine to the phenylalanine. The sequence is cut down to CDR3 DNA, 45 bases in frame from base 1. V is pared back by 6 bases and J by 0 bases, with 11 bases lying between the germline termini. As encoded in the germline V gene, CDR1 is MNHNS while CDR2 is SASEGT. Sequenced sample: whole blood. This receptor was taken from an adult who was a healthcare worker with PCR-confirmed SARS-CoV-2 infection or an uninfected control (not recorded which). The chain employs TRBV6-1 and TRBJ2-2; the D gene cannot be resolved reliably. CDR3 region: CASRVTNSNTGELFF. The DNA is as follows: TGTGCCAGCAGAGTGACGAATTCGAACACCGGGGAGCTGTTTTTT.